The rows below give T cell receptor beta chains drawn from one sample of a study of CD8 T cells in Susac syndrome. In TCRdb, the immunoSEQ multiplex PCR reads were re-called with MiXCR into one record per CDR3 protein. The sample lists more than 100,000 distinct CDR3 sequences, around 80% seen once, with around 0.51% in the top ten. Sequenced sample: CD8+ T cells from PBMCs. The receptors were sampled from a human donor with multiple sclerosis. Both conserved end residues are part of each CDR3. The order of the fields is CDR3 protein, CDR3 DNA, D gene, V gene, J gene, clone size. A D gene is named only where the DNA matches it firmly. The size entry is marked missing in some rows and otherwise reads once, few, many or a size class.

CASSFLAPAGGTGELFF	TGCGCCAGCAGCTTTCTAGCCCCAGCTGGGGGCACCGGGGAGCTGTTTTTT	-	TRBV5-1	TRBJ2-2	-
CASQGEDTEAFF	TGTGCCAGTCAGGGAGAGGACACTGAAGCTTTCTTT	-	TRBV19	TRBJ1-1	-
CASSLRQGSVYYTEAFF	TGTGCCAGCAGCCTAAGACAGGGCTCCGTTTACTACACTGAAGCTTTCTTT	TRBD1	TRBV7-8	TRBJ1-1	-
CSAKIDDTGELFF	TGCAGTGCTAAAATTGACGACACCGGGGAGCTGTTTTTT	-	TRBV20-1	TRBJ2-2	-
CASSLVGQGADVGSRGSEETQYF	TGCGCCAGCAGCTTGGTGGGACAGGGGGCGGATGTCGGGTCGCGCGGGAGCGAAGAGACCCAGTACTTC	TRBD1	TRBV5-1	TRBJ2-5	-
CASSYSTGNYGYTF	TGCGCCAGCAGCTACTCCACAGGGAACTATGGCTACACCTTC	-	TRBV5-1	TRBJ1-2	-
CASSPYGAGGDTGELFF	TGTGCCAGCAGCCCCTATGGAGCGGGGGGGGACACCGGGGAGCTGTTTTTT	TRBD2	TRBV4-2	TRBJ2-2	-
CSVYTSGVYEQYF	TGCAGCGTTTATACTAGCGGGGTCTACGAGCAGTACTTC	TRBD2	TRBV29-1	TRBJ2-7	once
CASSQAQGSGGQFF	TGCGCCAGCAGCCAGGCACAGGGATCTGGGGGGCAGTTCTTC	-	TRBV4-1	TRBJ2-1	-
CAWGPGGVYGYTF	TGTGCCTGGGGGCCAGGGGGCGTCTATGGCTACACCTTC	TRBD1	TRBV6-1	TRBJ1-2	-
CASSSLGEQYF	TGTGCCAGCAGCTCCTTGGGGGAGCAGTACTTC	-	TRBV7-9	TRBJ2-7	-
CASSGFSGGAPDTQYF	TGTGCCAGCAGCGGATTTAGCGGGGGGGCTCCCGATACGCAGTATTTT	TRBD2	TRBV5-4	TRBJ2-3	-
CASSVEGGAPQETQYF	TGTGCCAGCAGCGTAGAAGGCGGGGCTCCCCAAGAGACCCAGTACTTC	-	TRBV9	TRBJ2-5	-
CASGDYSGYGYTF	TGTGCCAGCGGCGATTACTCAGGTTATGGCTACACCTTT	-	TRBV27	TRBJ1-2	-
CASSAYQTNLETQYF	TGTGCCAGCAGTGCTTACCAGACAAATTTAGAGACCCAGTACTTC	-	TRBV12-3/TRBV12-4	TRBJ2-5	-
CATSRGNEGSNQPQHF	TGTGCCACCAGCAGAGGCAACGAGGGGAGCAATCAGCCCCAGCATTTT	-	TRBV15	TRBJ1-5	-
CASMSGTDTQYF	TGTGCCAGCATGTCTGGCACAGATACGCAGTATTTT	-	TRBV11-2	TRBJ2-3	-
CASSSGISNQPQHF	TGTGCCAGCAGCTCAGGGATTTCCAATCAGCCCCAGCATTTT	-	TRBV7-2	TRBJ1-5	few
CASSLRDGYTF	TGTGCCAGCAGCTTAAGGGATGGCTACACCTTC	-	TRBV7-9	TRBJ1-2	-
CASSSFVVPYEQYF	TGTGCCAGCAGTTCATTTGTGGTCCCCTACGAGCAGTACTTC	-	TRBV27	TRBJ2-7	few
CASSFRAIAPPGELFF	TGTGCCAGCAGTTTTAGGGCTATCGCCCCACCCGGGGAGCTGTTTTTT	-	TRBV28	TRBJ2-2	once
CASSLTRLGREQFF	TGTGCCAGCAGCCTGACCCGACTGGGGAGGGAGCAGTTCTTC	-	TRBV9	TRBJ2-1	-
CASSANLGLDEKLFF	TGTGCCAGCAGTGCAAACCTGGGTTTGGATGAAAAACTGTTTTTT	-	TRBV28	TRBJ1-4	-
CASSFSGWAYEQYF	TGTGCCAGCAGTTTTTCGGGGTGGGCCTACGAGCAGTACTTC	-	TRBV27	TRBJ2-7	few
CASSLGGVETQYF	TGTGCCAGCAGCCTGGGGGGGGTAGAGACCCAGTACTTC	TRBD2	TRBV12-3/TRBV12-4	TRBJ2-5	-
CASSYGGAYNEQFF	TGTGCCAGCAGTTACGGGGGGGCGTACAATGAGCAGTTCTTC	-	TRBV6-2/TRBV6-3	TRBJ2-1	-
CASSYTDADEQFF	TGTGCCAGCAGCTATACAGACGCAGATGAGCAGTTCTTC	-	TRBV6-5	TRBJ2-1	-
CSVPGQGLLEQFF	TGCAGTGTTCCGGGACAGGGATTACTTGAGCAGTTCTTC	TRBD1	TRBV20-1	TRBJ2-1	-
CASRGPGQGLSYEQYF	TGTGCCAGCAGGGGGCCGGGACAGGGCCTCTCCTACGAGCAGTACTTC	TRBD1	TRBV6-1	TRBJ2-7	-
CASSIRDYQETQYF	TGTGCCAGTAGTATCCGGGACTACCAAGAGACCCAGTACTTC	-	TRBV19	TRBJ2-5	-
CASSLNWMALRGGQNEQFF	TGTGCCAGCAGCTTAAATTGGATGGCCCTCAGGGGAGGGCAAAATGAGCAGTTCTTC	-	TRBV7-9	TRBJ2-1	-
CASSTTSGSYNEQFF	TGTGCCAGCAGCACTACTAGCGGATCCTACAATGAGCAGTTCTTC	TRBD2	TRBV7-9	TRBJ2-1	once
CASSHTGGRGYEQYF	TGTGCCAGCAGTCATACAGGGGGCAGGGGCTACGAGCAGTACTTC	TRBD1	TRBV7-9	TRBJ2-7	-
CASSLGLYEVDEQYF	TGTGCCAGCAGCTTGGGTCTGTACGAAGTGGACGAGCAGTACTTC	-	TRBV7-9	TRBJ2-7	once
CASSLGPTLNQPQHF	TGTGCCAGCAGTTTGGGCCCTACACTTAATCAGCCCCAGCATTTT	-	TRBV12-3/TRBV12-4	TRBJ1-5	once
CSVVTGGGGYTF	TGCAGCGTCGTGACAGGGGGCGGAGGCTACACCTTC	TRBD1	TRBV29-1	TRBJ1-2	-
CASSPRRVNTGELFF	TGTGCCAGCAGCCCTCGGAGGGTGAACACCGGGGAGCTGTTTTTT	-	TRBV7-3	TRBJ2-2	-
CASSLSVENTEAFF	TGTGCCAGCAGTTTATCGGTGGAGAACACTGAAGCTTTCTTT	-	TRBV12-3/TRBV12-4	TRBJ1-1	-
CASIGQDTYEQYF	TGTGCCAGCATCGGACAGGATACCTACGAGCAGTACTTC	TRBD1	TRBV13	TRBJ2-7	-
CASSRHPDTQYF	TGTGCCAGCAGCCGACACCCAGATACGCAGTATTTT	-	TRBV7-9	TRBJ2-3	few
CATSRVQVPFWDKGRNQPQHF	TGTGCCACCAGCAGAGTTCAAGTGCCTTTCTGGGACAAGGGACGGAATCAGCCCCAGCATTTT	-	TRBV15	TRBJ1-5	-
CASSLFGTGGDQPQHF	TGTGCCAGCAGTTTATTCGGGACAGGTGGGGATCAGCCCCAGCATTTT	TRBD1	TRBV27	TRBJ1-5	few
CATLRQVRGNQPQHF	TGTGCCACCTTAAGACAGGTTCGGGGCAATCAGCCCCAGCATTTT	-	TRBV12-3/TRBV12-4	TRBJ1-5	-
CSARAGQSVGNEQFF	TGCAGTGCTAGAGCTGGACAGTCCGTGGGCAATGAGCAGTTCTTC	-	TRBV20-1	TRBJ2-1	once
CASSQTDPRRDQYF	TGTGCCAGCAGCCAAACAGACCCCCGGAGGGATCAGTACTTC	-	TRBV3-1	TRBJ2-5	once